This note documents a single TCR beta chain sequence. What it binds is not known. An end of the junction does not agree with germline; a read error may underlie this. The data were obtained in a study of shared clonotypes between healthy human individuals. Findings and limits, study-wide: Donors were few, which limited the genetic and exposure-history diversity represented.

At a deep level, the assay was run. For every subset, genomic DNA was evenly distributed across several immunoSEQ plates. Method: immunoSEQ multiplex PCR; TCRdb's copy keeps in-frame clones and lacks some. The sample holds a few hundred thousand clones; 79% are singletons and the top ten take about 12%. CDR1 SSHAT and CDR2 FNYEAQ come from the germline V gene (reference sequence). This CDR3 is 15 amino acids long. This rearrangement joins TRBV7-7 to TRBJ1-3; 9 nucleotides align to TRBD1. The sequence came from a woman in her 40s in good health. Some clones in this sample may be carry-over from other donors' samples. Sequencing was performed on PBMCs. CDR3 in amino acids: CASSPGTGSGNTIYF. The DNA of the CDR3 is TGTGCTAGCAGCCCTGGGACAGGGTCTGGAAACACCATATATTTT.